This TCR beta chain was captured by sequencing in a study of PD-1 blockade in classical Hodgkin lymphoma. About this clone itself: The antigen remains undetermined.

The time point was: newly diagnosed, previously untreated cHL patient sample. The study purified CD4+ T cells from thawed PBMCs using magnetic negative selection. Peripheral samples used as comparators were newly diagnosed, untreated classical Hodgkin lymphoma PBMCs. CDR3 size: 14 residues. CDR1 is SGHRS, CDR2 YFSETQ, per germline. V lost 4 bases and J 6 bases, leaving 14 bases between the germline ends. Study results and limitations: Relapsed/refractory patients reportedly had lower baseline diversity than newly diagnosed patients.

Profiled with immunoSEQ multiplex PCR; TCRdb holds only in-frame clones, not every one. This table holds tens of thousands of clones, roughly 90% found once. This clonotype originated in a human donor with classical Hodgkin lymphoma. The V and J genes are TRBV5-1 and TRBJ2-1; D unresolved. Sequencing was done on a sample of CD4+ T cells from blood. The CDR3 DNA reads TGCGCCAGCAGCGGATCGACTGGCCTCAATGAGCAGTTCTTC. Protein sequence: CASSGSTGLNEQFF.